Listed below are T cell receptor beta chains from one sample, sequenced in a study of shared clonotypes between healthy human individuals. The table came from immunoSEQ multiplex PCR; TCRdb's copy has only in-frame clones and leaves some out. This sample has over 850,000 clones, with about 84% found just once. Sequenced material: memory CD4+ T cells from PBMCs. All receptors derive from a man aged 18 to 35 in good health. Some clones in this sample may be carry-over from other donors' samples. The CDR3 runs from the conserved cysteine through the conserved F or W. A D gene is named only where the DNA matches it firmly. A row's size may be missing; if present it is once, few, many or a size class.

j_call,d_call,clone_size,v_call,cdr3_nt,cdr3_aa
TRBJ2-6,-,-,TRBV5-1,TGCGCCAGCAGCTTGGATTTCTCTGGGGCCAACGTCCTGACTTTC,CASSLDFSGANVLTF
TRBJ2-5,TRBD2,many,TRBV4-2,TGTGCCAGCAGCCAAGAGGGCGGGAGGAAAGAGACCCAGTACTTC,CASSQEGGRKETQYF
TRBJ1-4,-,-,TRBV4-3,TGCGCCAGCAGCCATGCGGGTAGAACTAATGAAAAACTGTTTTTT,CASSHAGRTNEKLFF
TRBJ2-3,-,-,TRBV6-4,TGTGCCCAAAGGCAGAACACAGATACGCAGTATTTT,CAQRQNTDTQYF
TRBJ1-4,-,-,TRBV7-2,TGTGCCAGCAGCCCGTGGCAGGGGATAAATGAAAAACTGTTTTTT,CASSPWQGINEKLFF
TRBJ1-5,-,-,TRBV19,TGTGCCAGTAGTATACGGGCTCAGCCCCAGCATTTT,CASSIRAQPQHF
TRBJ1-3,-,-,TRBV9,TGTGCCAGCAGCGCCAGTTCCGGGACCGTTGGAAACACCATATATTTT,CASSASSGTVGNTIYF
TRBJ1-2,-,-,TRBV11-2,TGTGCCAGCAGCATACCGGGACGGATGTTCGACTACACCTTC,CASSIPGRMFDYTF
TRBJ1-1,-,-,TRBV14,TGTGCCAGCAGCCCCCAACGGTGGGTCGAAGCTTTCTTT,CASSPQRWVEAFF
TRBJ1-5,-,-,TRBV11-2,TGTGCCAGCAGCTTAGTTGGGACAAATCAGCCCCAGCATTTT,CASSLVGTNQPQHF
TRBJ1-5,-,-,TRBV19,TGTGCCAGTGCCCGTGGGCAGGTCAAGAATCAGCCCCAGCATTTT,CASARGQVKNQPQHF
TRBJ1-5,-,once,TRBV6-6,TGTGCCAGCAGTTTCGGCGCGGGGGCAATAAATCAGCCCCAGCATTTT,CASSFGAGAINQPQHF
TRBJ2-6,-,-,TRBV7-9,TGTGCCAGCAGCTTAGCGTTACTAGCTAACTCTGGGGCCAACGTCCTGACTTTC,CASSLALLANSGANVLTF
TRBJ1-5,-,once,TRBV18,TGTGCCAGCTCACCAATAAGAGGGACCCAAAAGCAGCCCCAGCATTTT,CASSPIRGTQKQPQHF
TRBJ2-1,-,-,TRBV19,TGTGCCAGTAGTATTTGGGCCTACGACAATGAGCAGTTCTTC,CASSIWAYDNEQFF
TRBJ2-1,TRBD1,-,TRBV18,TGTGCCAGCTCACCAGTCCCCCCGGGACAGGGGTATGCCAATGAGCAGTTCTTC,CASSPVPPGQGYANEQFF
TRBJ2-7,TRBD1,-,TRBV28,TGTGCCAGCAGCAGCCCCCGGACAGGGAGACAGAACGAGCAGTACTTC,CASSSPRTGRQNEQYF
TRBJ2-7,-,-,TRBV6-5,TGTGCCAGCCAACGGGAGACCTACTACGAGCAGTACTTC,CASQRETYYEQYF
TRBJ2-7,-,-,TRBV15,TGTGCCACCAGCAGAGATAGAGGGTCCTACGAGCAGTACTTC,CATSRDRGSYEQYF
TRBJ2-3,-,-,TRBV15,TGTGCCACCAGCAGAGCTGAAATCCCGGGACGGCCATCGATGGATACGCAGTATTTT,CATSRAEIPGRPSMDTQYF